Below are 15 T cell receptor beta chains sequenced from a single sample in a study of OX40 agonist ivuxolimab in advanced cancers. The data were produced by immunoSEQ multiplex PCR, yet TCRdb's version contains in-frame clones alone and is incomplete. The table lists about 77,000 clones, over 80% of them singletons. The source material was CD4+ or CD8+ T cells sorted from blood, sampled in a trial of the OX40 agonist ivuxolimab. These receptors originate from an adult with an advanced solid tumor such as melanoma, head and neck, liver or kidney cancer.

The CDR3, as DNA: TGTGCCAGCAGTTTAAATAGAAATCAGCCCCAGCATTTT. This codes for CASSLNRNQPQHF. The V and J genes are TRBV27 and TRBJ1-5; D gene uncertain. In germline, CDR1 is MNHEY, CDR2 SMNVEV (reference sequence). V lost 2 bases and J lost 4, with 6 bases in between. The CDR3 consists of 13 residues.

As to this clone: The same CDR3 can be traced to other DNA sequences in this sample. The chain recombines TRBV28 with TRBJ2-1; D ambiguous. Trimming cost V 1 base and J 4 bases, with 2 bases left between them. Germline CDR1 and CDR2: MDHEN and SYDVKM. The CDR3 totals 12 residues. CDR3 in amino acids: CASSLSYNEQFF. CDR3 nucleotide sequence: TGTGCCAGCAGTTTATCTTACAATGAGCAGTTCTTC.

The chain's CDR3 is CASSEMDVRGEQYF. In DNA, the CDR3 is TGCGCCAGCAGCGAGATGGACGTACGAGGGGAGCAGTACTTC. The V gene is TRBV5-1, the J gene TRBJ2-7; D might be TRBD2 (5 bases). Germline V gene sequence: CDR1 SGHRS, CDR2 YFSETQ. Trimming left V 4 bases short and J 7 bases short, with 18 bases between. CDR3 length equals 14 residues. Complete variable domain (other parts from reference TRBV5-1 and TRBJ2-7): KAGVTQTPRYLIKTRGQQVTLSCSPISGHRSVSWYQQTPGQGLQFLFEYFSETQRNKGNFPGRFSGRQFSNSRSEMNVSTLELGDSALYLCASSEMDVRGEQYFGPGTRLTVT.

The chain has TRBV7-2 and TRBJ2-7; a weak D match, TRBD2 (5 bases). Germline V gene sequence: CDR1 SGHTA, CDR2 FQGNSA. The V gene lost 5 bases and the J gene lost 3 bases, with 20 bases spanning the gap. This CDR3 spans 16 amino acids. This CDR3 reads CASSPPGAEKIYEQYF. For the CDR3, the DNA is TGTGCCAGCAGCCCACCCGGAGCGGAAAAAATCTACGAGCAGTACTTC.

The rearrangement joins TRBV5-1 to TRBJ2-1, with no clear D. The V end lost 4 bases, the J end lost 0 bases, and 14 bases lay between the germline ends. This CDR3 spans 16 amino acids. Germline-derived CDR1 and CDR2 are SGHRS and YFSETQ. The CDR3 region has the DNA TGCGCCAGCAGCCTACTCCCGGAAGGCTCCTACAATGAGCAGTTCTTC. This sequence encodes CASSLLPEGSYNEQFF.

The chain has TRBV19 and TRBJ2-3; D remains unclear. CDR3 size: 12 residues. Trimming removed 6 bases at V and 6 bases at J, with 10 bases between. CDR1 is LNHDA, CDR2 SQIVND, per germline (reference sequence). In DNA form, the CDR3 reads TGTGCCAGTAGCACCTCCGGCGATACGCAGTATTTT. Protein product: CASSTSGDTQYF. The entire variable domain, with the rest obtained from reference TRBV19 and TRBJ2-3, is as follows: DGGITQSPKYLFRKEGQNVTLSCEQNLNHDAMYWYRQDPGQGLRLIYYSQIVNDFQKGDIAEGYSVSREKKESFPLTVTSAQKNPTAFYLCASSTSGDTQYFGPGTRLTVL.

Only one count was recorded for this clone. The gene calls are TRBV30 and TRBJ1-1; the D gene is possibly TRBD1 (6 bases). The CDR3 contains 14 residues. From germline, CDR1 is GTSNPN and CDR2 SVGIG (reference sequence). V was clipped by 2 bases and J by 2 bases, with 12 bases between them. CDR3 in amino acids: CAWSRRGANTEAFF. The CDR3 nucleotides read TGTGCCTGGAGTCGGCGGGGGGCCAACACTGAAGCTTTCTTT.

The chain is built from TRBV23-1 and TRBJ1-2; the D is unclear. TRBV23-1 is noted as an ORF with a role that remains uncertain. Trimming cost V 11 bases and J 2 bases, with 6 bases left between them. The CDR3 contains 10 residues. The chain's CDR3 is CAGGNYGYTF. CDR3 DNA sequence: TGCGCCGGCGGGAACTATGGCTACACCTTC.

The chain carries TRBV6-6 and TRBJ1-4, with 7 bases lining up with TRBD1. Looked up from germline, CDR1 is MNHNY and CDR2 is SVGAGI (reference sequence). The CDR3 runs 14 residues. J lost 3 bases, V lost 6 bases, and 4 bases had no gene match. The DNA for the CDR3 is TGTGCCAGCAGCACAGGGGATGCTAATGAAAAACTGTTTTTT. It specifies CASSTGDANEKLFF.

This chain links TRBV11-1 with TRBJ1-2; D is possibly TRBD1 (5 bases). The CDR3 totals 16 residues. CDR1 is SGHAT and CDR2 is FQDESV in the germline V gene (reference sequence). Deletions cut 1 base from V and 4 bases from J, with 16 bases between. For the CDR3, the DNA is TGTGCCAGCAGCTTAGTAACAGGCCAGCGGAGCTATGGCTACACCTTC. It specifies CASSLVTGQRSYGYTF.

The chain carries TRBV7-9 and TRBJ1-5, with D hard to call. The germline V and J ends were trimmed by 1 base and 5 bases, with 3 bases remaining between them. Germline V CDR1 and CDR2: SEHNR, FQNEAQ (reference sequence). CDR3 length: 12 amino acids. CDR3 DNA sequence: TGTGCCAGCAGCTTAGACGATCAGCCCCAGCATTTT. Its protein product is CASSLDDQPQHF.

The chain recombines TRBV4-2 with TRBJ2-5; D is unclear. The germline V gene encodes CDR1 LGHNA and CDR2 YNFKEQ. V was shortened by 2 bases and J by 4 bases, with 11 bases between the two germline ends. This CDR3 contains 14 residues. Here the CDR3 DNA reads TGTGCCAGCAGCCAACGGAAATCGGGAGAGACCCAGTACTTC. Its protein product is CASSQRKSGETQYF.

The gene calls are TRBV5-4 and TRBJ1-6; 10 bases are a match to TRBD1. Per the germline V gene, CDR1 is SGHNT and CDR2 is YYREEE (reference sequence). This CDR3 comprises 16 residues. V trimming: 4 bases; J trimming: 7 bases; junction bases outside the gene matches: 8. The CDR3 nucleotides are TGTGCCAGCAGCCCACCGGGACAGGGGCAAAATTCACCCCTCCACTTT. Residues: CASSPPGQGQNSPLHF.

The DNA of the CDR3 is TGCAGCGGGGGGACAGGGGGCGGCGGAGATACGCAGTATTTT. It is translated as CSGGTGGGGDTQYF. The rearrangement joins TRBV29-1 to TRBJ2-3; 12 positions agree with TRBD1. The CDR3 is made up of 14 amino acids. CDR1 and CDR2 (germline): SQVTM, ANQGSEA. Trimming at V came to 7 bases and at J to 5 bases, leaving 7 bases not matched to a gene.

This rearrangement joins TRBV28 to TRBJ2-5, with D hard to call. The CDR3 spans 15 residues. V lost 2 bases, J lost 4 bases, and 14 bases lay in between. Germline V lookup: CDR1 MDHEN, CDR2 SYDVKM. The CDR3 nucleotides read TGTGCCAGCAGTTTACCCCCCCCCGGGTCAGAGACCCAGTACTTC. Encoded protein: CASSLPPPGSETQYF.